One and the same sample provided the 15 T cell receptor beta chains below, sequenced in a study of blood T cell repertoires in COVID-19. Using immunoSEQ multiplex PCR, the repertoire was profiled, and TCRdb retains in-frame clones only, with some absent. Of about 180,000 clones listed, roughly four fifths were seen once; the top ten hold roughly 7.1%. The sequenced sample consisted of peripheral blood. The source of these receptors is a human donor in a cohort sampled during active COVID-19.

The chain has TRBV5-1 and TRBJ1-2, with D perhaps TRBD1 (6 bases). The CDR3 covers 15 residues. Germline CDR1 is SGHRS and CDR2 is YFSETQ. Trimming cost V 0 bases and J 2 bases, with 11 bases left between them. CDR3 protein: CASSLVSGQNYGYTF. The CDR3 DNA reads TGCGCCAGCAGCTTGGTATCCGGACAGAACTATGGCTACACCTTC.

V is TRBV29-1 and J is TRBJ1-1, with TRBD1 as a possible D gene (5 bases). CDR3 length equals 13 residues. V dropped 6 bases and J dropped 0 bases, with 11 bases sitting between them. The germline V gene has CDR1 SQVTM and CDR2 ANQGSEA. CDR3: CSVQVHMNTEAFF. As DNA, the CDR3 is TGCAGCGTACAGGTACATATGAACACTGAAGCTTTCTTT.

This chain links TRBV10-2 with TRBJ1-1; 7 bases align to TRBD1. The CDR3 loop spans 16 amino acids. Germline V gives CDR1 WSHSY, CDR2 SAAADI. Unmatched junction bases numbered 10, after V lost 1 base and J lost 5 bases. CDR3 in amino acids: CASSEFRGPIRTEAFF. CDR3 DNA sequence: TGCGCCAGCAGTGAGTTTAGGGGGCCAATACGGACTGAAGCTTTCTTT.

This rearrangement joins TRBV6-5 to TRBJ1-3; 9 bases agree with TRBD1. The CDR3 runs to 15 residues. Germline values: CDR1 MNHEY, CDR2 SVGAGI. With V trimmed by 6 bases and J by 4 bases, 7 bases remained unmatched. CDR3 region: CASSSLGTGGNTIYF. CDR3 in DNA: TGTGCCAGCAGCTCACTAGGGACAGGGGGAAACACCATATATTTT.

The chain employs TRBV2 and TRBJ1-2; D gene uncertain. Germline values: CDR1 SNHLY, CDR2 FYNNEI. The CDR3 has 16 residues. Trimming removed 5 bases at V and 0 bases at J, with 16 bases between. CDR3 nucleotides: TGTGCCAGCAGTCTCGAACGGGAGGGCTCTAACTATGGCTACACCTTC. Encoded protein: CASSLEREGSNYGYTF.

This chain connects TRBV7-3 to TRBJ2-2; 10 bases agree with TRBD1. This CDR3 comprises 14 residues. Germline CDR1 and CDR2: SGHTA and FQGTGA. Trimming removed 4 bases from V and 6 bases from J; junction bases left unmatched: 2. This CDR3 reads CASSSGTGAGELFF. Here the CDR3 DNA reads TGTGCCAGCAGCTCCGGGACAGGGGCCGGGGAGCTGTTTTTT. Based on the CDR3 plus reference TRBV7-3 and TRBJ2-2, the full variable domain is GAGVSQTPSNKVTEKGKYVELRCDPISGHTALYWYRQSLGQGPEFLIYFQGTGAADDSGLPNDRFFAVRPEGSVSTLKIQRTERGDSAVYLCASSSGTGAGELFFGEGSRLTVL.

The CDR3 DNA sequence: TGTGCCAGTAGTATGTTGCAGGACAGCGGCAATCAGCCCCAGCATTTT. It yields the protein CASSMLQDSGNQPQHF. This chain uses TRBV19 with TRBJ1-5; weak D call: TRBD1 (6 bases). This CDR3 spans 16 amino acids. V was cut by 3 bases and J by 2 bases, with 14 bases left in between. Germline values: CDR1 LNHDA, CDR2 SQIVND (reference sequence).

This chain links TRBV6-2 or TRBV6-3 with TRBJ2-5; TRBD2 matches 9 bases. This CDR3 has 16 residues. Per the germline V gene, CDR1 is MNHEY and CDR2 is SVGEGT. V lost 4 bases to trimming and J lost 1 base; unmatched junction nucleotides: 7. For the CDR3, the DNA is TGTGCCAGCAGTTTACGTAGGCGGGGGGGCCAAGAGACCCAGTACTTC. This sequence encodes CASSLRRRGGQETQYF.

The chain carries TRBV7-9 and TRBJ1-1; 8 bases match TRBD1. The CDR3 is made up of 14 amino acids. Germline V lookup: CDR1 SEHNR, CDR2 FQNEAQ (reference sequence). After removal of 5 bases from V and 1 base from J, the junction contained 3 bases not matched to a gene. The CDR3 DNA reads TGTGCCAGCAGCGACGACAGGGGGAACACTGAAGCTTTCTTT. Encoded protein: CASSDDRGNTEAFF.

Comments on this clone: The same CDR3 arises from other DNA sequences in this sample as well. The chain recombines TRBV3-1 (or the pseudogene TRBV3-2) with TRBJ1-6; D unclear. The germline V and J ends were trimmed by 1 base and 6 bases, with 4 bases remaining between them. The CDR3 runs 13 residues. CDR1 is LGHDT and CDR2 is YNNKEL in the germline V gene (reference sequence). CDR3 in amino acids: CASSQVLNSPLHF. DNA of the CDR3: TGTGCCAGCAGCCAAGTTCTTAATTCACCCCTCCACTTT.

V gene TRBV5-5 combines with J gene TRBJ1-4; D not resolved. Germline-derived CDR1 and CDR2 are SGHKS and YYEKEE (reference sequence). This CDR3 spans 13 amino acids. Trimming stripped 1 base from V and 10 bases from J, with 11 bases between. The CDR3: CASSLISPGKLFF. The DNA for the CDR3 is TGTGCCAGCAGCTTGATTTCACCGGGAAAACTGTTTTTT.

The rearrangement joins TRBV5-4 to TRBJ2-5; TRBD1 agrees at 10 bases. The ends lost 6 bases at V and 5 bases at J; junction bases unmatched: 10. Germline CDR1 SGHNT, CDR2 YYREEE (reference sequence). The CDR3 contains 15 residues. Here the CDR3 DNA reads TGTGCCAGCACACCGACAGGGGGCTCTAGTGAGACCCAGTACTTC. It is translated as CASTPTGGSSETQYF.

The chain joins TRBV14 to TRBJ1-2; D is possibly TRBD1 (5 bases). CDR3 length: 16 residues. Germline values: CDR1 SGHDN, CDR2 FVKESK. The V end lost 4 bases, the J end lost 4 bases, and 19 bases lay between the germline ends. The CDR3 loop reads CASSPRLGEGIYGYTF. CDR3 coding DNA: TGTGCCAGCAGCCCCCGTTTGGGGGAGGGAATCTATGGCTACACCTTC.

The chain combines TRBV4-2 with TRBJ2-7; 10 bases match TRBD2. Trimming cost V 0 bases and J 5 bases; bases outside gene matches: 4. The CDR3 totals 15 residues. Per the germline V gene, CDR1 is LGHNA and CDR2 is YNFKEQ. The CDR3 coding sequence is TGTGCCAGCAGCCAAGATCCCCTAGCGGGGGACGAGCAGTACTTC. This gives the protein CASSQDPLAGDEQYF.

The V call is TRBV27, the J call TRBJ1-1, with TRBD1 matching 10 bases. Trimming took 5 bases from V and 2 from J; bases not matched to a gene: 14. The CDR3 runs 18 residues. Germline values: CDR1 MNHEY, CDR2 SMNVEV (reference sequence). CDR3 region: CASSKTARTGGRNTEAFF. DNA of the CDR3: TGTGCCAGCAGTAAGACGGCCCGGACAGGGGGGAGAAACACTGAAGCTTTCTTT.